Sequencing of this T cell receptor (beta chain) was carried out in a study of blood T cell repertoires in COVID-19. Study as a whole: PBMCs, B-cell-depleted T cells, or T cells were the source of the cDNA or gDNA that made up the material.

V dropped 2 bases and J dropped 3 bases, with 7 bases sitting between them. This CDR3 contains 13 residues. In the authors' workflow: Counts of nucleated cells, estimated from reference gene primer amplification, were obtained. Generated by immunoSEQ multiplex PCR, the TCRdb table keeps only in-frame clones and is missing some. D and trimming were read from the DNA, whereas the V and J calls and clone size are those reported in that table. The sample lists 150,000 to 200,000 clones, around 89% occurring once. This chain connects TRBV12-3 or TRBV12-4 to TRBJ1-2; no firm D call. The sample taken for sequencing was peripheral blood. The source of this sequence is a man aged 60 to 75 with acute or convalescent COVID-19. The CDR3 sequence is CASSLSGDYGYTF. The CDR3 nucleotides read TGTGCCAGCAGTTTAAGCGGGGACTATGGCTACACCTTC.